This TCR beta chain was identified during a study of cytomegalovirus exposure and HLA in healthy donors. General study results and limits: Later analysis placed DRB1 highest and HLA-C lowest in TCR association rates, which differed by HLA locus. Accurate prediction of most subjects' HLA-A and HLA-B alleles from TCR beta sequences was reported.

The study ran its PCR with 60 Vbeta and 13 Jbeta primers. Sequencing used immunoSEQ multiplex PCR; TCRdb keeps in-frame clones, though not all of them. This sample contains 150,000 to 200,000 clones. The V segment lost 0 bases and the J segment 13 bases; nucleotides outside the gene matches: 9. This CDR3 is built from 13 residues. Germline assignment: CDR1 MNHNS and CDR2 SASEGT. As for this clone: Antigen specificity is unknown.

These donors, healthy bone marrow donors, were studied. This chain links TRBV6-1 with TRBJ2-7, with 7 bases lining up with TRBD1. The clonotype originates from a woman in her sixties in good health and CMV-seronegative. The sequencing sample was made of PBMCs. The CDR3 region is CASSEAPRQGRYF. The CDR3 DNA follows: TGTGCCAGCAGTGAAGCCCCCCGACAGGGCAGATACTTC.